These 32 T cell receptor beta chains were sequenced from one sample in a study of blood T cells in healthy people across ages. For the second PCR, which ran for 7 to 11 cycles, a sample-barcoded 5' primer and a J-beta primer mix were used. TCRdb reanalysed the 5' RACE reads using MiXCR and keeps one entry per CDR3 protein. The sample holds hundreds of thousands of distinct CDR3 sequences, under 30% seen once. The sequencing input was blood. These receptors were obtained from an elderly woman in good health.

The chain employs TRBV7-9 and TRBJ2-1, with 8 positions matching TRBD2. The CDR3 runs to 17 residues. Germline V gene sequence: CDR1 SEHNR, CDR2 FQNEAQ (reference sequence). Trimming cost V 5 bases and J 5 bases; bases outside gene matches: 14. The CDR3 sequence is CASSLPRRLAIHNEQFF. CDR3 DNA sequence: TGTGCCAGCAGCCTGCCCCGCCGACTAGCGATCCACAATGAGCAGTTCTTC.

To note about this clonotype: Given a much more abundant clone one base away, this may be a read error. The genes are TRBV25-1 and TRBJ2-1; D possibly corresponds to TRBD1 (6 bases). The CDR3 is 16 amino acids. Germline V lookup: CDR1 MGHDK, CDR2 SYGVNS. CDR3 region: CANSAARQGIYNEQFF. The DNA for the CDR3 is TGTGCCAACAGTGCCGCCCGGCAGGGGATTTACAATGAGCAGTTCTTC.

This clonotype was recorded at least ten times. This chain links TRBV29-1 with TRBJ2-7, with D possibly matching TRBD1 (5 bases). V was shortened by 5 bases and J by 3 bases, with 8 bases between the two germline ends. Germline V CDR1 and CDR2: SQVTM, ANQGSEA. This CDR3 region has 11 residues. The CDR3 nucleotides read TGCAGCGTTTCGACAGTCTACGAGCAGTACTTC. It specifies CSVSTVYEQYF.

The table lists this clonotype with many counts. A much larger clone differs by one base, so this may be a read error. This rearrangement joins TRBV11-2 to TRBJ2-5; 9 bases match TRBD2. Germline assignment: CDR1 SGHAT and CDR2 FQNNGV. Trimming at V came to 1 base and at J to 11 bases, leaving 14 bases not matched to a gene. The CDR3 spans 16 residues. CDR3 in DNA: TGTGCCAGCAGCTTAGGGGCGGGGGGGCGGAACAATGAGCAGTACTTC. It yields the protein CASSLGAGGRNNEQYF.

About this clonotype: The junction does not match germline at one end; this may be a read error. This chain uses TRBV11-2 with TRBJ1-4; TRBD1 agrees at 9 bases. CDR3 length: 15 residues. CDR1 is SGHAT, CDR2 FQNNGV, per germline. The CDR3 reads CASSLGGGQGGKLVF. The CDR3 DNA sequence: TGTGCCAGCAGCTTAGGGGGGGGACAGGGAGGAAAACTGGTTTTT.

This clonotype has at least ten counts. It may be a read error: a sequence one base away is much more abundant. The J gene is TRBJ2-7, the V gene TRBV7-2, with 8 positions matching TRBD2. With V trimmed by 1 base and J by 7 bases, 9 bases remained unmatched. The V gene's germline CDR1 is SGHTA and CDR2 FQGNSA. The CDR3 totals 15 residues. CDR3 bases: TGTGCCAGCAGCTTAGGGACTAGCAGAAACAATGAGCAGTACTTC. Translated, it gives CASSLGTSRNNEQYF.

The CDR3 spells CASTLAALRNQPQHF. The CDR3 DNA follows: TGTGCCAGCACCTTGGCGGCTTTACGCAATCAGCCCCAGCATTTT. The chain joins TRBV14 to TRBJ1-5, with D hard to call. Germline lookup yields CDR1 SGHDN and CDR2 FVKESK. Trimming removed 7 bases from V and 2 bases from J, with 15 bases in between. The length of the CDR3 is 15 residues.

This clonotype came up many times. The rearrangement uses TRBV29-1 and TRBJ2-1; 12 bases agree with TRBD1. The CDR3 loop spans 16 amino acids. The germline CDR1 and CDR2 sequences are SQVTM and ANQGSEA. The V segment lost 2 bases and the J segment 7 bases; nucleotides outside the gene matches: 9. This CDR3 reads CSVENPGTGGENEQFF. CDR3 DNA sequence: TGCAGCGTTGAAAATCCCGGGACAGGGGGCGAAAATGAGCAGTTCTTC.

The sample holds many counts of this clonotype. The rearrangement uses TRBV6-6 and TRBJ1-5; weak D call: TRBD1 (5 bases). Per germline, CDR1 MNHNY and CDR2 SVGAGI (reference sequence). This CDR3 contains 13 residues. Trimming stripped 2 bases from V and 6 bases from J, with 8 bases between. The CDR3 sequence is CASSYPDSQPQHF. The CDR3 DNA reads as TGTGCCAGCAGTTACCCCGACAGTCAGCCCCAGCATTTT.

As for this clonotype: A much larger clonotype is one base distant, so this may be a read error. This sequence joins TRBV20-1 and TRBJ2-7; TRBD1 agrees at 7 bases. The CDR3 is made up of 13 amino acids. V shed 1 base and J 9 bases; nucleotides not matched to a gene: 9. Germline loops: CDR1 DFQATT, CDR2 SNEGSKA (reference sequence). CDR3 sequence: CSARGQGVWGQYF. CDR3 coding DNA: TGCAGTGCTAGAGGACAGGGCGTATGGGGGCAGTACTTC.

This clonotype was detected many times. The genes are TRBV4-3 and TRBJ1-2; D call uncertain. The V end was cut by 3 bases, the J end by 3 bases, with 11 bases between. The germline CDR1 and CDR2 sequences are LGHNA and YSLEER. The CDR3 spans 14 residues. CDR3: CASSHTGRDYGYTF. The CDR3 DNA reads as TGCGCCAGCAGCCACACCGGGCGGGACTATGGCTACACCTTC.

This clonotype was observed a handful of times. This sequence joins TRBV19 and TRBJ2-1, with a tentative D call TRBD2 (7 bases). Germline V gene data show CDR1 as LNHDA and CDR2 as SQIVND (reference sequence). CDR3 size: 13 residues. V was trimmed by 10 bases and J by 5 bases, leaving 15 bases between them. The CDR3 protein is CATQGGGNNEQFF. The CDR3 coding sequence is TGTGCCACCCAAGGGGGGGGGAACAATGAGCAGTTCTTC.

The sample holds a few counts of this clonotype. CDR3 DNA: TGTGCCAGCAGTGCGGCGGGGGAAGGCTACACCTTC. This translates into CASSAAGEGYTF. The rearrangement links TRBV6-1 to TRBJ1-2; perhaps TRBD1 as D (5 bases). The CDR3 totals 12 residues. Trimming took off 4 bases at V and 8 bases at J, with 11 bases between the two ends. Per the germline V gene, CDR1 is MNHNS and CDR2 is SASEGT.

The chain employs TRBV27 and TRBJ1-1; D unresolved. V was shortened by 6 bases and J by 5 bases, with 22 bases between the two germline ends. The germline V gene encodes CDR1 MNHEY and CDR2 SMNVEV (reference sequence). The CDR3 sequence is 16 residues long. The CDR3, as DNA: TGTGCCAGCAGCTTCCTTTCCGCCGAAAACCCTACTGAAGCTTTCTTT. Its translation is CASSFLSAENPTEAFF.

V and J are TRBV5-6 and TRBJ2-7; 8 bases line up with TRBD1. CDR3 size: 14 residues. V was pared by 4 bases and J by 6 bases, with 9 bases of the junction left unmatched. Germline V gene sequence: CDR1 SGHDT, CDR2 YYEEEE. CDR3 protein: CASSADRGWGEQYF. CDR3 nucleotide sequence: TGTGCCAGCAGCGCAGACAGGGGCTGGGGCGAGCAGTACTTC.

This clonotype was recorded at least ten times. The J gene is TRBJ2-7, the V gene TRBV20-1; D gene uncertain. Per germline, CDR1 DFQATT and CDR2 SNEGSKA (reference sequence). V lost 6 bases to trimming and J lost 2 bases, with 20 bases between them. This CDR3 has 15 residues. This CDR3 reads CSAPPVQSSTYEQYF. The CDR3 nucleotides read TGCAGTGCCCCGCCGGTTCAGTCAAGTACCTACGAGCAGTACTTC.

A word on this clonotype: At one boundary the junction diverges from the germline segment, which might be a read error. This chain uses TRBV3-1 with TRBJ1-1; D is unresolved. CDR1 LGHDT and CDR2 YNNKEL come from the germline V gene (reference sequence). CDR3 length: 12 residues. CDR3 sequence (DNA): TGTGCCAGCAGCCAGGCCTACACTGGAGCTTTCTTT. As protein: CASSQAYTGAFF. The full variable domain, rest sourced from reference TRBV3-1 and TRBJ1-1, is DTAVSQTPKYLVTQMGNDKSIKCEQNLGHDTMYWYKQDSKKFLKIMFSYNNKELIINETVPNRFSPKSPDKAHLNLHINSLELGDSAVYFCASSQAYTGAFFGQGTRLTVV.

This clonotype was picked up many times. This sequence joins TRBV20-1 and TRBJ2-3; tentatively, D is TRBD2 (5 bases). This CDR3 has 16 residues. Trimming cost V 0 bases and J 0 bases, with 13 bases left between them. Germline CDR1 reads DFQATT; CDR2 reads SNEGSKA (reference sequence). CDR3 in amino acids: CSARDLARASTDTQYF. The CDR3 DNA sequence: TGCAGTGCTAGAGATTTGGCGAGGGCGAGCACAGATACGCAGTATTTT.

With regard to this clonotype: One base away lies a much larger clone, so this may be a sequencing read error. The chain carries TRBV7-9 and TRBJ1-2; TRBD1 agrees at 9 bases. The germline CDR1 and CDR2 sequences are SEHNR and FQNEAQ (reference sequence). This CDR3 has 14 amino acids. CDR3 loop: CVSSQIQGANGYTF. The CDR3 DNA is TGTGTCAGCAGCCAAATACAGGGGGCCAACGGCTACACCTTC.

The sample holds a few counts of this clonotype. V usage is TRBV19 and J usage is TRBJ2-3, with D perhaps given as TRBD1 or TRBD2 (7 bases each). Germline V gene data show CDR1 as LNHDA and CDR2 as SQIVND (reference sequence). V shed 7 bases and J shed 0 bases, with 17 bases lying between them. CDR3 length equals 16 residues. The CDR3 DNA reads TGTGCCAGTACCCAGGGGGGGGCCACTAGCACAGATACGCAGTATTTT. Residues: CASTQGGATSTDTQYF.

The V call is TRBV30, the J call TRBJ1-2; a possible D gene is TRBD1 (5 bases). Germline CDR1 reads GTSNPN; CDR2 reads SVGIG (reference sequence). Trimming removed 2 bases from V and 5 bases from J, with 15 bases in between. The CDR3 is 14 amino acids. This chain's CDR3 is CAWSKDLKGYGYTF. In DNA form, the CDR3 reads TGTGCCTGGAGTAAAGACCTAAAGGGGTATGGCTACACCTTC.

This clonotype was counted many times. The rearrangement links TRBV9 to TRBJ2-3; D is ambiguous. CDR1 is SGDLS, CDR2 YYNGEE, per germline. The CDR3 length is 14 residues. V shed 4 bases and J shed 9 bases, with 18 bases lying between them. The CDR3 protein is CASSLSTGLVTQYF. CDR3 nucleotide sequence: TGTGCCAGCAGCTTGTCGACGGGCTTAGTAACGCAGTATTTT. Complete variable domain (other parts from reference TRBV9 and TRBJ2-3): DSGVTQTPKHLITATGQRVTLRCSPRSGDLSVYWYQQSLDQGLQFLIQYYNGEERAKGNILERFSAQQFPDLHSELNLSSLELGDSALYFCASSLSTGLVTQYFGPGTRLTVL.

This clonotype was counted ten times or more. The chain recombines TRBV12-3 or TRBV12-4 with TRBJ1-1; perhaps TRBD1 as D (6 bases). Trimming took 2 bases from V and 9 from J, leaving 13 bases between them. This CDR3 has 13 residues. The CDR3 DNA follows: TGTGCCAGCAGTTTAAGGGTCCGGGGGCAAGCTTTCTTT. This translates into CASSLRVRGQAFF.

This clonotype was detected once. The chain couples TRBV28 to TRBJ1-5, with D possibly being TRBD1 (5 bases). The CDR3 runs to 15 residues. CDR1 is MDHEN and CDR2 is SYDVKM in the germline V gene. V was shortened by 5 bases and J by 3 bases, with 14 bases between the two germline ends. CDR3: CASSRSGTYNQPQHF. CDR3 in DNA: TGTGCCAGCAGTCGATCGGGGACTTACAATCAGCCCCAGCATTTT.

The V and J genes are TRBV7-2 and TRBJ2-4; TRBD2 is a possible D gene (5 bases). Germline CDR1 is SGHTA and CDR2 is FQGNSA. This CDR3 is built from 12 residues. V lost 4 bases to trimming and J lost 13 bases, with 14 bases between them. Here the CDR3 reads CASSSGDRRQYF. CDR3 in DNA: TGTGCCAGCAGCTCAGGCGATCGGAGGCAGTACTTC.

This clonotype appeared a few times. One base away lies a much larger clone, so this may be a sequencing read error. The J gene is TRBJ2-5, the V gene TRBV4-2; TRBD2 is a possible D gene (5 bases). This CDR3 spans 14 amino acids. CDR1 is LGHNA and CDR2 is YNFKEQ in the germline V gene. Deletions cut 1 base from V and 11 bases from J, with 17 bases between. CDR3 in amino acids: CASSQGLTGNEQYF. The CDR3 nucleotides read TGTGCCAGCAGCCAAGGCCTAACGGGGAATGAGCAGTACTTC.

This chain's CDR3 is CAWSGTGEKLFF. DNA for the CDR3: TGTGCCTGGAGTGGAACCGGGGAAAAACTGTTTTTT. This chain joins TRBV30 and TRBJ1-4; D not resolved. The length of the CDR3 is 12 residues. V lost 1 base, J lost 8 bases, and 8 bases lay in between. CDR1 and CDR2 from the germline V gene are GTSNPN and SVGIG (reference sequence).

This clonotype was counted once. The chain joins TRBV7-2 to TRBJ2-1, with 12 positions matching TRBD2. Germline V gives CDR1 SGHTA, CDR2 FQGNSA. The CDR3 covers 16 residues. J was trimmed by 9 bases and V by 5 bases; bases with no gene match: 11. CDR3 residues: CASSPLLAGGPSEQFF. In DNA form, the CDR3 reads TGTGCCAGCAGCCCCCTTCTAGCGGGGGGGCCTAGTGAGCAGTTCTTC.

As to this clonotype: A read error is possible here, since a much larger clone lies one base away. The rearrangement joins TRBV10-3 to TRBJ2-1; TRBD2 matches 7 bases. TRBJ2-7 explains the end of the DNA better; the J call may be wrong. The CDR3 loop spans 16 amino acids. The germline CDR1 and CDR2 sequences are ENHRY and SYGVKD. In DNA form, the CDR3 reads TGTGCCATCAGTGAGTCTACGGGGGGATCCTACAATGAGCAGTACTTC. Translated, it gives CAISESTGGSYNEQYF.

This clonotype was recorded at least ten times. The V call is TRBV5-1, the J call TRBJ2-7; weak D call: TRBD1 (6 bases). The CDR3 is 16 amino acids. Per the germline V gene, CDR1 is SGHRS and CDR2 is YFSETQ. Trimming removed 3 bases at V and 1 base at J, with 17 bases between. CDR3: CASSSGLRTASYEQYF. The CDR3 region has the DNA TGCGCCAGCAGCTCCGGGTTAAGGACAGCTTCCTACGAGCAGTACTTC.

The gene calls are TRBV7-3 and TRBJ2-2; D call uncertain. Germline V gives CDR1 SGHTA, CDR2 FQGTGA. CDR3 length: 16 residues. V was pared by 4 bases and J by 5 bases, with 17 bases between. The CDR3 coding sequence is TGTGCCAGCAGCTCGGCTATGGCCGGGTGGACCGGGGAGCTGTTTTTT. Protein sequence: CASSSAMAGWTGELFF.

This clonotype was seen more than once but under ten times. This rearrangement joins TRBV12-3 or TRBV12-4 to TRBJ1-1; 10 bases align to TRBD1. The J segment lost 1 base and the V segment lost 4 bases, leaving 3 bases of the junction unmatched. CDR3 size: 15 residues. CDR3 DNA: TGTGCCAGCAGTTGGGACAGGGGAAGGAACACTGAAGCTTTCTTT. It yields the protein CASSWDRGRNTEAFF.